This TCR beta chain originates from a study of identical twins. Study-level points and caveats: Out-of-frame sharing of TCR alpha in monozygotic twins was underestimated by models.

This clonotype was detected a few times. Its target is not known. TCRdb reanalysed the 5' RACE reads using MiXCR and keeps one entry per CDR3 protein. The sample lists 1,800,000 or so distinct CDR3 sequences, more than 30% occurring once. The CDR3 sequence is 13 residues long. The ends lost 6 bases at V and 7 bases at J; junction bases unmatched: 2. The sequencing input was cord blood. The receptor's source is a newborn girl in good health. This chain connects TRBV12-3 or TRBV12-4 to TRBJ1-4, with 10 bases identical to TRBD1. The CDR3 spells CASRDRGSEKLFF. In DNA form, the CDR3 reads TGTGCCAGCAGGGACAGGGGGAGTGAAAAACTGTTTTTT.